The 16 T cell receptor beta chains reported below all come from one sample, sequenced in a study of read filtering for tumor transcriptome and immune sequencing. Molecular barcoded adaptors covering alpha/delta and beta/gamma chains were used on roughly 370 ng RNA. Via MiXCR, TCRdb re-called the reads, giving one row per CDR3 protein. The repertoire has over 45,000 distinct CDR3 sequences, 12% of them found once; the top ten carry about 14%. Sample: a population of CD138-negative cells sorted from bone marrow. Every receptor here comes from a donor over 35 with multiple myeloma.

This clonotype was detected ten times or more. CDR3 sequence reads: CASGRSRTQETQYF. The CDR3 DNA follows: TGTGCCAGCGGGAGGTCGCGGACCCAAGAGACCCAGTACTTC. The chain couples TRBV2 to TRBJ2-5, with a tentative D call TRBD2 (6 bases). This CDR3 spans 14 amino acids. The V end was cut by 8 bases, the J end by 1 base, with 14 bases between. Germline CDR1 is SNHLY and CDR2 is FYNNEI. The variable domain in full, with the rest retrieved from reference TRBV2 and TRBJ2-5, is EPEVTQTPSHQVTQMGQEVILRCVPISNHLYFYWYRQILGQKVEFLVSFYNNEISEKSEIFDDQFSVERPDGSNFTLKIRSTKLEDSAMYFCASGRSRTQETQYFGPGTRLLVL.

Regarding this clonotype: A much larger clone differs from this one at a single base, so this may be a read error. The CDR3 loop is CASSFGQPSYEQYF. CDR3 in DNA: TGCGCCAGCAGCTTCGGACAGCCGAGCTACGAGCAGTACTTC. The genes are TRBV5-1 and TRBJ2-7, with D tentatively TRBD1 (6 bases). Between the trimmed V and J ends, which lost 2 bases and 3 bases, there was a span of 12 bases. This CDR3 region has 14 residues. Germline CDR1 reads SGHRS; CDR2 reads YFSETQ.

Turning to this clonotype: This may be a read error: a much more frequent sequence differs by one nucleotide. The genes are TRBV5-5 and TRBJ1-5, with TRBD1 matching 7 bases. The CDR3 length is 15 residues. Germline V gene data show CDR1 as SGHKS and CDR2 as YYEKEE (reference sequence). CDR3 in amino acids: CAGSFEGAPNQPQHF. The CDR3 DNA is TGTGCCGGCAGCTTCGAGGGGGCCCCCAATCAGCCCCAGCATTTT. Based on the CDR3 plus reference TRBV5-5 and TRBJ1-5, the full variable domain is DAGVTQSPTHLIKTRGQQVTLRCSPISGHKSVSWYQQVLGQGPQFIFQYYEKEERGRGNFPDRFSARQFPNYSSELNVNALLLGDSALYLCAGSFEGAPNQPQHFGDGTRLSIL.

The chain uses TRBV11-2 and TRBJ2-5; unclear D gene. The germline gives CDR1 SGHAT, CDR2 FQNNGV. The ends were cut back, 5 bases at V and 5 bases at J, with 9 bases in the middle. The CDR3 contains 12 residues. Written as DNA, the CDR3 is TGTGCCAGCAGCCCCTTTTCGGAGACCCAGTACTTC. Protein sequence: CASSPFSETQYF. Full variable domain (remainder filled in from reference TRBV11-2 and TRBJ2-5): EAGVAQSPRYKIIEKRQSVAFWCNPISGHATLYWYQQILGQGPKLLIQFQNNGVVDDSQLPKDRFSAERLKGVDSTLKIQPAKLEDSAVYLCASSPFSETQYFGPGTRLLVL.

With regard to this clonotype: This could be a read error, since a much larger clone is one nucleotide away. The chain uses TRBV27 and TRBJ2-7; 8 nucleotides agree with TRBD2. The V gene's germline CDR1 is MNHEY and CDR2 SMNVEV (reference sequence). V was clipped by 8 bases and J by 12 bases; unmatched bases: 12. The CDR3 loop spans 12 amino acids. The CDR3 coding sequence is TGTGCCAGCGGTTCCTCAAGCGGGAGAGGGTACTTC. It codes for CASGSSSGRGYF.

This clonotype was seen at least ten times. The chain links TRBV13 to TRBJ2-1, with D tentatively TRBD1 or TRBD2 (5 bases each). The CDR3 covers 13 residues. V shed 7 bases and J shed 4 bases, with 11 bases lying between them. The germline V gene encodes CDR1 PRHDT and CDR2 FYEKMQ (reference sequence). CDR3 DNA: TGTGCCAGCACCCTGGGGGTGTACAATGAGCAGTTCTTC. Encoded protein: CASTLGVYNEQFF.

This clonotype was picked up many times. V gene TRBV20-1 combines with J gene TRBJ2-7; no definite D call. Trimming cost V 6 bases and J 7 bases, with 13 bases left between them. The germline V gene encodes CDR1 DFQATT and CDR2 SNEGSKA (reference sequence). The CDR3 length is 11 residues. In DNA form, the CDR3 reads TGCAGTGCCTACTCTTACGGTGAGCAGTACTTC. Protein product: CSAYSYGEQYF.

Many counts were recorded for this clonotype. V and J are TRBV6-6 and TRBJ2-5; D possibly matches TRBD1 or TRBD2 (5 bases each). The V and J ends lost 7 bases and 4 bases respectively, with 16 bases between them. The CDR3 spans 14 residues. Germline V gives CDR1 MNHNY, CDR2 SVGAGI (reference sequence). The chain's CDR3 is CASIGAGLAETQYF. CDR3 nucleotide sequence: TGTGCCAGCATAGGGGCGGGCTTGGCAGAGACCCAGTACTTC.

This clonotype was seen ten or more times. The rearrangement links TRBV18 to TRBJ1-1; possibly TRBD1 for D (6 bases). Germline assignment: CDR1 KGHSH and CDR2 LQKENI. Trimming left V 4 bases short and J 2 bases short, with 17 bases between. The CDR3 totals 16 residues. The CDR3 spells CASSHFYRDTNTEAFF. Here the CDR3 DNA reads TGTGCCAGCTCACACTTCTACAGGGATACTAACACTGAAGCTTTCTTT.

This clonotype was counted only a few times. The chain carries TRBV3-1 and TRBJ1-4; D remains ambiguous. Trimming shortened V by 2 bases and J by 8 bases, and 12 bases separated the two germline ends. CDR1 is LGHDT and CDR2 is YNNKEL in the germline V gene (reference sequence). The length of the CDR3 is 14 residues. CDR3 sequence (DNA): TGTGCCAGCAGCCAATCCGGTATAGGCGAAAAACTGTTTTTT. Amino acids: CASSQSGIGEKLFF.

This clonotype was observed at least ten times. This rearrangement joins TRBV19 to TRBJ2-1; 11 bases agree with TRBD2. The CDR3 totals 16 residues. The trim removed 8 bases at V and 4 bases at J, leaving 10 bases unmatched. CDR1 is LNHDA and CDR2 is SQIVND in the germline V gene (reference sequence). The CDR3 reads CASQDQGLAEYNEQFF. CDR3 coding DNA: TGTGCCAGTCAAGACCAGGGACTAGCGGAATACAATGAGCAGTTCTTC.

This clonotype was seen more than once but under ten times. The chain recombines TRBV20-1 with TRBJ2-3, with 9 bases fitting TRBD2. CDR3 length: 15 residues. J gave up 4 bases and V 1 base, and 6 bases lay outside the gene matches. Germline CDR1 and CDR2: DFQATT and SNEGSKA (reference sequence). The CDR3 reads CSARAGSGSADTQYF. DNA for the CDR3: TGCAGTGCTAGAGCGGGTAGCGGGAGTGCAGATACGCAGTATTTT.

This clonotype came up a few times. This sequence joins TRBV6-2 or TRBV6-3 and TRBJ2-7; D perhaps matches TRBD1 (5 bases). CDR1 is MNHEY, CDR2 SVGEGT, per germline. CDR3 length: 14 amino acids. Deletions cut 7 bases from V and 5 bases from J, with 18 bases between. The CDR3, as DNA: TGTGCCAGCAATGACCTGGGGCTTGTCCACGAGCAGTACTTC. The encoded protein is CASNDLGLVHEQYF.

This clonotype was seen at least ten times. V is TRBV2 and J is TRBJ2-3; D remains unclear. V lost 4 bases and J 2 bases, leaving 7 bases between the germline ends. The length of the CDR3 is 13 residues. From germline, CDR1 is SNHLY and CDR2 FYNNEI. CDR3 residues: CASSAEFTDTQYF. The CDR3 nucleotides are TGTGCCAGCAGTGCAGAATTCACAGATACGCAGTATTTT.

This clonotype was found many times. This chain connects TRBV20-1 to TRBJ2-3; the match to TRBD2 covers 9 bases. The CDR3 sequence is 16 residues long. The germline V gene encodes CDR1 DFQATT and CDR2 SNEGSKA (reference sequence). After removal of 1 base from V and 5 bases from J, the junction contained 10 bases not matched to a gene. In nucleotides, the CDR3 is TGCAGTGCTAGAGTATTTAGCGGGAGCGTCGAAGATACGCAGTATTTT. Its protein is CSARVFSGSVEDTQYF.

For this clonotype: A much larger clonotype is one base distant, so this may be a read error. The chain joins TRBV29-1 to TRBJ1-1, with D possibly matching TRBD1 (6 bases). Germline V gives CDR1 SQVTM, CDR2 ANQGSEA. The CDR3 is made up of 13 amino acids. The DNA for the CDR3 is TGCAGCGTTGAAGGCAAGGGGGGGACTGAAGCTCTCTTT. Its translation: CSVEGKGGTEALF.